Shown below are 24 T cell receptor beta chains from a single sample sequenced in a study of T cell changes during pregnancy in multiple sclerosis. Data came from immunoSEQ multiplex PCR; TCRdb stores just in-frame clones and leaves some out. The sample consists of tens of thousands of clones, less than 95% of them appearing once. The sample in question was peripheral blood, obtained in the first trimester of pregnancy. The source of these receptors is a female donor in good health, enrolled as a control in a pregnancy study.

The J gene is TRBJ1-1, the V gene TRBV19, with TRBD1 matching 10 bases. V shed 5 bases and J 0 bases; nucleotides not matched to a gene: 6. The CDR3 loop spans 16 amino acids. Germline loops: CDR1 LNHDA, CDR2 SQIVND (reference sequence). The CDR3 reads CASSWTGGNMNTEAFF. The CDR3 nucleotides read TGTGCCAGTAGTTGGACAGGGGGGAACATGAACACTGAAGCTTTCTTT.

This rearrangement joins TRBV5-1 to TRBJ2-5, with 8 nucleotides matching TRBD2. Losses at the gene ends were 1 base for V and 2 bases for J; bases not matched to a gene: 4. Germline CDR1 is SGHRS and CDR2 is YFSETQ. The CDR3 sequence is 15 residues long. The CDR3 sequence is CASSLSGLEQETQYF. In DNA form, the CDR3 reads TGCGCCAGCAGCTTGTCGGGACTAGAGCAAGAGACCCAGTACTTC.

The V and J genes are TRBV7-6 and TRBJ2-3; perhaps TRBD1 as D (5 bases). Germline V lookup: CDR1 SGHVS, CDR2 FNYEAQ. V lost 5 bases and J 1 base, leaving 7 bases between the germline ends. The CDR3 is 13 residues long. The chain's CDR3 is CASSPGRTDTQYF. The CDR3 DNA follows: TGTGCCAGCAGCCCAGGGCGCACAGATACGCAGTATTTT. Complete variable domain (other parts from reference TRBV7-6 and TRBJ2-3): GAGVSQSPRYKVTKRGQDVALRCDPISGHVSLYWYRQALGQGPEFLTYFNYEAQQDKSGLPNDRFSAERPEGSISTLTIQRTEQRDSAMYRCASSPGRTDTQYFGPGTRLTVL.

V usage is TRBV5-1 and J usage is TRBJ1-1; 7 bases align to TRBD1. Trimming at V came to 0 bases and at J to 6 bases, leaving 2 bases not matched to a gene. Germline CDR1 reads SGHRS; CDR2 reads YFSETQ. This CDR3 spans 13 amino acids. CDR3 nucleotide sequence: TGCGCCAGCAGCTTGGGACAGGGCGCTGAAGCTTTCTTT. This gives the protein CASSLGQGAEAFF.

This chain connects TRBV2 to TRBJ1-5; 7 positions match TRBD1. Germline V CDR1 and CDR2: SNHLY, FYNNEI. V gave up 10 bases and J gave up 4 bases; unmatched junction bases: 13. The CDR3 contains 15 residues. In DNA, the CDR3 is TGTGCCACCAAATCTGGGACAGCGGGTAATCAGCCCCAGCATTTT. Protein sequence: CATKSGTAGNQPQHF.

This clone was found once. The chain is built from TRBV28 and TRBJ1-2; D gene uncertain. CDR3 length: 17 amino acids. Trimming cost V 2 bases and J 1 base, with 17 bases left between them. Germline loops: CDR1 MDHEN, CDR2 SYDVKM. CDR3: CASSLALLPHLNYGYTF. The CDR3 DNA reads as TGTGCCAGCAGTTTAGCACTCCTACCCCACCTTAACTATGGCTACACCTTC.

This chain joins TRBV6-5 and TRBJ2-7, with TRBD2 identical over 12 bases. CDR1 is MNHEY and CDR2 is SVGAGI in the germline V gene. This CDR3 contains 16 residues. Unmatched junction bases numbered 4, after V lost 2 bases and J lost 2 bases. For the CDR3, the DNA is TGTGCCAGCAGTTACGGGGCTAGCGGGGGGGCCTACGAGCAGTACTTC. Translation: CASSYGASGGAYEQYF.

The J gene is TRBJ2-7, the V gene TRBV28, with unresolved D. The CDR3 runs 14 residues. CDR1 is MDHEN, CDR2 SYDVKM, per germline. V lost 3 bases and J 2 bases, leaving 11 bases between the germline ends. CDR3 in DNA: TGTGCCAGCAGTTTCCACTCGCGCCCCTACGAGCAGTACTTC. This codes for CASSFHSRPYEQYF.

CDR3: CASSASGANYGYTF. CDR3 DNA sequence: TGTGCCAGCAGCGCTTCAGGGGCTAACTATGGCTACACCTTC. J is TRBJ1-2 and V is TRBV9, with a tentative D call TRBD1 (6 bases). Trimming took 3 bases from V and 0 from J, leaving 9 bases between them. The length of the CDR3 is 14 residues. Germline V gene sequence: CDR1 SGDLS, CDR2 YYNGEE.

In its sample, this clone was seen once. V is TRBV29-1 and J is TRBJ2-7; 7 bases are shared with TRBD2. CDR1 is SQVTM, CDR2 ANQGSEA, per germline. Germline trimming cut 4 bases from V and 3 bases from J; bases unmatched to any gene: 0. The CDR3 is 11 residues long. CDR3 amino acids: CSVGGGYEQYF. Here the CDR3 DNA reads TGCAGCGTTGGGGGGGGCTACGAGCAGTACTTC.

Only a few counts were recorded for this clone. This chain links TRBV7-9 with TRBJ1-2; D unclear. V was pared by 5 bases and J by 8 bases, with 15 bases between. CDR1 SEHNR and CDR2 FQNEAQ come from the germline V gene (reference sequence). This CDR3 is built from 13 residues. This CDR3 is CASSPPVAGGYTF. The CDR3 coding sequence is TGTGCCAGCAGCCCCCCGGTCGCCGGGGGCTACACCTTC.

The chain joins TRBV7-9 to TRBJ1-4; D possibly corresponds to TRBD1 (5 bases). Looked up from germline, CDR1 is SEHNR and CDR2 is FQNEAQ (reference sequence). The CDR3 contains 14 residues. V was shortened by 3 bases and J by 5 bases, with 10 bases between the two germline ends. The CDR3 nucleotides read TGTGCCAGCAGCTTGCGGGGGGGGAATGAAAAACTGTTTTTT. Residues: CASSLRGGNEKLFF.

The count of this clone is one. The chain carries TRBV30 and TRBJ2-1; weak D call: TRBD1 (5 bases). Germline loops: CDR1 GTSNPN, CDR2 SVGIG (reference sequence). Trimming removed 2 bases from V and 7 bases from J, with 6 bases in between. This CDR3 has 11 amino acids. The CDR3 reads CAWSPGNEQFF. For the CDR3, the DNA is TGTGCCTGGAGTCCAGGGAATGAGCAGTTCTTC.

The chain links TRBV5-1 to TRBJ2-5, with D maybe TRBD2 (6 bases). Per germline, CDR1 SGHRS and CDR2 YFSETQ. The CDR3 runs 14 residues. The V end was cut by 4 bases, the J end by 5 bases, with 15 bases between. The CDR3 loop is CASSRGPGGETQYF. CDR3 sequence (DNA): TGCGCCAGCAGCCGGGGTCCCGGAGGGGAGACCCAGTACTTC.

The V gene is TRBV7-3, the J gene TRBJ2-7, with 8 nucleotides matching TRBD1. The V and J ends lost 5 bases and 6 bases, in that order; junction bases with no gene match: 12. The CDR3 spans 15 residues. Germline CDR1 and CDR2: SGHTA and FQGTGA. The CDR3 bases are TGTGCCAGCAGCCCAGGGGGCGGGCTTTGGGGCGAGCAGTACTTC. This gives the protein CASSPGGGLWGEQYF.

The rearrangement links TRBV6-5 to TRBJ2-7, with 11 nucleotides matching TRBD1. Germline trimming cut 0 bases from V and 3 bases from J; bases unmatched to any gene: 4. The CDR3 has 16 residues. The germline V gene has CDR1 MNHEY and CDR2 SVGAGI. DNA of the CDR3: TGTGCCAGCAGTTACTCTACCGGGACAGGGGGCTACGAGCAGTACTTC. Amino acids: CASSYSTGTGGYEQYF.

This clone showed up just once. The J gene is TRBJ1-1, the V gene TRBV6-1, with unresolved D. Per the germline V gene, CDR1 is MNHNS and CDR2 is SASEGT. The ends were cut back, 8 bases at V and 0 bases at J, with 16 bases in the middle. CDR3 length: 15 residues. CDR3 residues: CASGRGQTMNTEAFF. The CDR3 DNA reads TGTGCCAGCGGGCGAGGGCAGACCATGAACACTGAAGCTTTCTTT.

J is TRBJ2-1 and V is TRBV19, with D tentatively TRBD1 (5 bases). The CDR3 extends over 13 amino acids. Germline assignment: CDR1 LNHDA and CDR2 SQIVND (reference sequence). V gave up 2 bases and J gave up 7 bases, with 9 bases separating them. CDR3 nucleotides: TGTGCCAGTAGTATAAAGGGGCTAAATGAGCAGTTCTTC. The encoded protein is CASSIKGLNEQFF.

The chain is built from TRBV13 and TRBJ1-2; tentatively, D is TRBD1 (5 bases). CDR3 size: 14 residues. Trimming took 1 base from V and 13 from J, leaving 19 bases between them. Germline loops: CDR1 PRHDT, CDR2 FYEKMQ (reference sequence). DNA of the CDR3: TGTGCCAGCAGCTTAGCTTCAGGGTTCAAGGTTGGCACCTTC. Residues: CASSLASGFKVGTF.

The J gene is TRBJ1-3, the V gene TRBV18; 7 positions agree with TRBD1. Trimming removed 3 bases from V and 2 bases from J; junction bases left unmatched: 16. CDR3 size: 19 residues. Per germline, CDR1 KGHSH and CDR2 LQKENI. The CDR3 bases are TGTGCCAGCTCACCGCTTGAAATCACGCAGGGGGGCGCTGGAAACACCATATATTTT. Translation: CASSPLEITQGGAGNTIYF.

The chain is built from TRBV28 and TRBJ1-1; 9 bases fit TRBD1. After removal of 6 bases from V and 4 bases from J, the junction contained 6 bases not matched to a gene. The germline V gene has CDR1 MDHEN and CDR2 SYDVKM. This CDR3 comprises 14 residues. CDR3 sequence (DNA): TGTGCCAGCAGGGACCGGACAGGGGTCACTGAAGCTTTCTTT. Encoded protein: CASRDRTGVTEAFF. The variable domain in full, with the rest retrieved from reference TRBV28 and TRBJ1-1, is DVKVTQSSRYLVKRTGEKVFLECVQDMDHENMFWYRQDPGLGLRLIYFSYDVKMKEKGDIPEGYSVSREKKERFSLILESASTNQTSMYLCASRDRTGVTEAFFGQGTRLTVV.

CDR3 coding DNA: TGTGCCAGTAGTTTACTCCCAGGAAACGAGCCCCAGCATTTT. This translates into CASSLLPGNEPQHF. J is TRBJ1-5 and V is TRBV19; no clear D gene. V lost 5 bases, J lost 8 bases, and 16 bases lay in between. This CDR3 spans 14 amino acids. Germline V gene lookup returns CDR1 LNHDA and CDR2 SQIVND (reference sequence).

This chain joins TRBV6-1 and TRBJ2-4; a weak D match, TRBD1 (5 bases). In germline, CDR1 is MNHNS, CDR2 SASEGT. The CDR3 has 11 residues. Trimming cost V 6 bases and J 9 bases, with 9 bases left between them. CDR3: CASSQGSIQYF. The CDR3 DNA reads TGTGCCAGCAGCCAGGGTAGCATTCAGTACTTC.

This rearrangement joins TRBV6-5 to TRBJ1-2; D might be TRBD1 (5 bases). Germline V gene data show CDR1 as MNHEY and CDR2 as SVGAGI. The CDR3 sequence is 14 residues long. V was trimmed by 5 bases and J by 5 bases, leaving 15 bases between them. The CDR3 spells CASSQRTSGYGYTF. CDR3 coding DNA: TGTGCCAGCAGTCAACGAACTTCAGGGTATGGCTACACCTTC.